These T cell receptor beta chains were read from a single sample in a study of cytomegalovirus exposure and HLA in healthy donors. This table comes from immunoSEQ multiplex PCR, and its TCRdb copy is limited to in-frame clones, with some not included. The sample includes 150,000 to 200,000 clones, approximately 86% of them seen just once. Specimen: PBMCs. Source of these receptors: a man aged 18 to 30 in good health and CMV-seropositive. Each CDR3 is given with its conserved first and last residue. The D gene is left open where the match is weak. Clone size appears in some rows only: once, few, many, or a class for an expanded clone.

clone size: .; D gene: .; V gene: TRBV7-3; J gene: TRBJ2-2; CDR3 protein: CASSLSKEGANTGELFF; CDR3 DNA: TGTGCCAGCAGCTTGTCAAAGGAAGGGGCGAACACCGGGGAGCTGTTTTTT
clone size: few; D gene: .; V gene: TRBV5-5; J gene: TRBJ1-1; CDR3 protein: CASSWTGEEAFF; CDR3 DNA: TGTGCCAGCAGCTGGACCGGGGAGGAAGCTTTCTTT
clone size: .; D gene: .; V gene: TRBV19; J gene: TRBJ1-6; CDR3 protein: CASSIVGGWGIGNSPLHF; CDR3 DNA: TGTGCCAGTAGTATCGTCGGAGGGTGGGGAATTGGAAATTCACCCCTCCACTTT
clone size: .; D gene: .; V gene: TRBV7-2; J gene: TRBJ2-7; CDR3 protein: CASSSPTRSYEQYF; CDR3 DNA: TGTGCCAGCAGCTCGCCGACTAGATCCTACGAGCAGTACTTC
clone size: .; D gene: .; V gene: TRBV5-1; J gene: TRBJ1-2; CDR3 protein: CASSAVGGGTQNYGYTF; CDR3 DNA: TGCGCCAGCAGCGCCGTCGGGGGAGGGACCCAAAACTATGGCTACACCTTC
clone size: .; D gene: .; V gene: TRBV7-2; J gene: TRBJ1-3; CDR3 protein: CASSQESVGNTIYF; CDR3 DNA: TGTGCCAGCAGCCAGGAATCAGTCGGAAACACCATATATTTT
clone size: .; D gene: .; V gene: TRBV6-1; J gene: TRBJ1-5; CDR3 protein: CASKSTGHQPQHF; CDR3 DNA: TGTGCCAGCAAGTCGACAGGTCATCAGCCCCAGCATTTT
clone size: .; D gene: TRBD1; V gene: TRBV4-1; J gene: TRBJ2-1; CDR3 protein: CASSHKNAGQGDEQFF; CDR3 DNA: TGCGCCAGCAGCCATAAGAATGCGGGACAGGGAGATGAGCAGTTCTTC
clone size: .; D gene: TRBD2; V gene: TRBV9; J gene: TRBJ2-1; CDR3 protein: CASSILAGSSYNEQFF; CDR3 DNA: TGTGCCAGCAGCATACTAGCGGGGAGCTCCTACAATGAGCAGTTCTTC
clone size: .; D gene: TRBD2; V gene: TRBV9; J gene: TRBJ2-3; CDR3 protein: CASSTLASGGAGDTQYF; CDR3 DNA: TGTGCCAGCAGCACCCTGGCTAGCGGGGGGGCTGGAGATACGCAGTATTTT
clone size: .; D gene: .; V gene: TRBV6-5; J gene: TRBJ2-7; CDR3 protein: CATIALGSYEQYF; CDR3 DNA: TGTGCCACCATAGCCCTTGGCTCCTACGAGCAGTACTTC
clone size: .; D gene: TRBD1; V gene: TRBV5-1; J gene: TRBJ2-5; CDR3 protein: CASSLVPDRGQETQYF; CDR3 DNA: TGCGCCAGCAGCTTGGTGCCCGACAGGGGCCAAGAGACCCAGTACTTC
clone size: .; D gene: TRBD1; V gene: TRBV15; J gene: TRBJ2-1; CDR3 protein: CATSRDRGPDEQFF; CDR3 DNA: TGTGCCACCAGCAGAGACAGGGGGCCTGATGAGCAGTTCTTC
clone size: .; D gene: .; V gene: TRBV27; J gene: TRBJ2-1; CDR3 protein: CASSSDSSYNEQFF; CDR3 DNA: TGTGCCAGCAGTTCGGACAGCTCCTACAATGAGCAGTTCTTC
clone size: .; D gene: TRBD1; V gene: TRBV6-4; J gene: TRBJ2-1; CDR3 protein: CASSQGENNEQFF; CDR3 DNA: TGTGCCAGCAGTCAGGGGGAGAACAATGAGCAGTTCTTC
clone size: .; D gene: TRBD1; V gene: TRBV9; J gene: TRBJ1-1; CDR3 protein: CASSQGYSGTEAFF; CDR3 DNA: TGTGCCAGCTCACAGGGGTATTCTGGCACTGAAGCTTTCTTT
clone size: .; D gene: .; V gene: TRBV5-6; J gene: TRBJ1-4; CDR3 protein: CASSWGGRGNEKLFF; CDR3 DNA: TGTGCCAGCAGCTGGGGGGGCAGGGGTAATGAAAAACTGTTTTTT
clone size: .; D gene: .; V gene: TRBV18; J gene: TRBJ1-1; CDR3 protein: CASSPNTLEAFF; CDR3 DNA: TGTGCCAGCTCACCAAACACCTTAGAAGCTTTCTTT
clone size: .; D gene: TRBD1; V gene: TRBV18; J gene: TRBJ1-2; CDR3 protein: CASSTTGGARF; CDR3 DNA: TGTGCCAGCTCAACGACAGGGGGAGCTCGCTTC
clone size: .; D gene: .; V gene: TRBV7-2; J gene: TRBJ2-7; CDR3 protein: CASSWGGRPYEQYF; CDR3 DNA: TGTGCCAGCAGCTGGGGAGGACGGCCCTACGAGCAGTACTTC
clone size: .; D gene: TRBD1; V gene: TRBV29-1; J gene: TRBJ2-7; CDR3 protein: CSVEGTGDTYEQYF; CDR3 DNA: TGCAGCGTTGAGGGGACAGGGGATACCTACGAGCAGTACTTC
clone size: .; D gene: .; V gene: TRBV27; J gene: TRBJ2-4; CDR3 protein: CASSPASTVAKNIQYF; CDR3 DNA: TGTGCCAGCAGTCCCGCCTCGACAGTAGCCAAAAACATTCAGTACTTC
clone size: once; D gene: .; V gene: TRBV4-3; J gene: TRBJ1-2; CDR3 protein: CASSQDDVVGSLNYGYTF; CDR3 DNA: TGCGCCAGCAGCCAAGATGACGTGGTCGGGTCCTTGAACTATGGCTACACCTTC
clone size: .; D gene: TRBD1; V gene: TRBV4-2; J gene: TRBJ1-2; CDR3 protein: CASSQVGSGGASSYGYTF; CDR3 DNA: TGTGCCAGCAGCCAAGTTGGGTCAGGGGGCGCGTCGAGCTATGGCTACACCTTC
clone size: .; D gene: TRBD1; V gene: TRBV11-3; J gene: TRBJ2-7; CDR3 protein: CASSIGQGPYEQYF; CDR3 DNA: TGTGCCAGCAGCATAGGACAGGGGCCCTACGAGCAGTACTTC
clone size: .; D gene: .; V gene: TRBV12-5; J gene: TRBJ2-7; CDR3 protein: CASGLGGSYEQYF; CDR3 DNA: TGTGCTAGTGGTTTAGGGGGCTCCTACGAGCAGTACTTC
clone size: once; D gene: .; V gene: TRBV5-1; J gene: TRBJ2-2; CDR3 protein: CASSLDGMGLTGELFF; CDR3 DNA: TGCGCCAGCAGCTTGGACGGGATGGGGTTGACCGGGGAGCTGTTTTTT
clone size: .; D gene: .; V gene: TRBV7-3; J gene: TRBJ1-3; CDR3 protein: CASSLEYGNTIYF; CDR3 DNA: TGTGCCAGCAGCTTAGAGTATGGAAACACCATATATTTT
clone size: .; D gene: TRBD1; V gene: TRBV27; J gene: TRBJ2-3; CDR3 protein: CASSSPGQGTDTQYF; CDR3 DNA: TGTGCCAGCAGTTCCCCCGGACAGGGGACAGATACGCAGTATTTT
clone size: once; D gene: TRBD1; V gene: TRBV6-5; J gene: TRBJ1-1; CDR3 protein: CASSRYRGRGAEAFF; CDR3 DNA: TGTGCCAGCAGCCGATACAGGGGGCGCGGGGCTGAAGCTTTCTTT
clone size: .; D gene: TRBD2; V gene: TRBV6-1; J gene: TRBJ2-1; CDR3 protein: CASGASGIHEQFF; CDR3 DNA: TGTGCCAGCGGGGCTAGCGGGATCCATGAGCAGTTCTTC
clone size: few; D gene: TRBD1; V gene: TRBV28; J gene: TRBJ1-4; CDR3 protein: CASTPFGQGRKLFF; CDR3 DNA: TGTGCCAGCACCCCCTTTGGACAGGGCCGAAAACTGTTTTTT
clone size: .; D gene: .; V gene: TRBV7-9; J gene: TRBJ1-1; CDR3 protein: CASSSSAGENTEAFF; CDR3 DNA: TGTGCCAGCAGCTCCTCGGCGGGGGAGAACACTGAAGCTTTCTTT
clone size: .; D gene: .; V gene: TRBV2; J gene: TRBJ2-2; CDR3 protein: CASSIREARGELFF; CDR3 DNA: TGTGCCAGCTCTATCAGGGAGGCACGCGGGGAGCTGTTTTTT
clone size: .; D gene: .; V gene: TRBV6-5; J gene: TRBJ2-2; CDR3 protein: CASSYSRGTGELFF; CDR3 DNA: TGTGCCAGCAGTTACTCCAGAGGGACCGGGGAGCTGTTTTTT
clone size: .; D gene: .; V gene: TRBV7-9; J gene: TRBJ1-1; CDR3 protein: CASSLTIEDTEAFF; CDR3 DNA: TGTGCCAGCAGCTTGACGATCGAGGACACTGAAGCTTTCTTT
clone size: .; D gene: .; V gene: TRBV5-1; J gene: TRBJ2-1; CDR3 protein: CASSLGAGSYNEQFF; CDR3 DNA: TGCGCCAGCAGCTTGGGGGCAGGGTCTTACAATGAGCAGTTCTTC
clone size: many; D gene: .; V gene: TRBV4-2; J gene: TRBJ1-1; CDR3 protein: CASSPYGGAGTEAFF; CDR3 DNA: TGTGCCAGCAGCCCCTATGGAGGCGCCGGCACTGAAGCTTTCTTT
clone size: few; D gene: TRBD1; V gene: TRBV5-4; J gene: TRBJ1-2; CDR3 protein: CASSLSGQGIYGYTF; CDR3 DNA: TGTGCCAGCAGCTTATCGGGACAGGGAATCTATGGCTACACCTTC
clone size: few; D gene: TRBD2; V gene: TRBV5-4; J gene: TRBJ2-2; CDR3 protein: CASTFSGGGELFF; CDR3 DNA: TGTGCCAGCACCTTCTCGGGGGGCGGGGAGCTGTTTTTT
clone size: .; D gene: .; V gene: TRBV25-1; J gene: TRBJ2-5; CDR3 protein: CASSESPETQYF; CDR3 DNA: TGTGCCAGCAGTGAATCCCCGGAGACCCAGTACTTC
clone size: .; D gene: .; V gene: TRBV18; J gene: TRBJ2-5; CDR3 protein: CASSPGSSETQYF; CDR3 DNA: TGTGCCAGCTCACCCGGGTCCTCGGAGACCCAGTACTTC
clone size: once; D gene: .; V gene: TRBV27; J gene: TRBJ1-3; CDR3 protein: CASSSYPVNAGNTIYF; CDR3 DNA: TGTGCCAGCAGTTCCTACCCGGTTAACGCAGGAAACACCATATATTTT
clone size: .; D gene: TRBD1; V gene: TRBV29-1; J gene: TRBJ2-7; CDR3 protein: CSAGQASSYEQYF; CDR3 DNA: TGCAGCGCCGGACAGGCGAGCTCCTACGAGCAGTACTTC